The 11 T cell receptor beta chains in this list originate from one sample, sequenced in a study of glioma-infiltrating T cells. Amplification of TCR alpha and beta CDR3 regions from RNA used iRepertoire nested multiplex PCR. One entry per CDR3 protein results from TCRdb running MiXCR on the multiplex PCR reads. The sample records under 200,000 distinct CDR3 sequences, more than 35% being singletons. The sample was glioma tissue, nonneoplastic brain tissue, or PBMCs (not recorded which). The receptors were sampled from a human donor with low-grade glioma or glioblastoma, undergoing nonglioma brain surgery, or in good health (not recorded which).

The CDR3 bases are TGTGCCAGTAATATTTGGGCAGAAAATGAGCAGTTCTTC. It codes for CASNIWAENEQFF. The chain carries TRBV19 and TRBJ2-1; D is ambiguous. V lost 7 bases and J 7 bases, leaving 14 bases between the germline ends. The germline gives CDR1 LNHDA, CDR2 SQIVND (reference sequence). This CDR3 spans 13 amino acids.

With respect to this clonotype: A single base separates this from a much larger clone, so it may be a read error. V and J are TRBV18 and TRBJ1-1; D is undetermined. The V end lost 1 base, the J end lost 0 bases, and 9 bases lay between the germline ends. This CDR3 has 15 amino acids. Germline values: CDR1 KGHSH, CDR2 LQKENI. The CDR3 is CASSPLPKMNTEAFF. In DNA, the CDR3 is TGTGCCAGCTCACCACTCCCTAAAATGAACACTGAAGCTTTCTTT.

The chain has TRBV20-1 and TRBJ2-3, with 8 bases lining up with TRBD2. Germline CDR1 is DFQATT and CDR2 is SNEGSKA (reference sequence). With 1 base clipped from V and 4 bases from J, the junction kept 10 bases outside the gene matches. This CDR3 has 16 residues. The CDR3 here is CSARGGPREVADTQYF. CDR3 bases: TGCAGTGCTAGAGGAGGGCCGCGGGAGGTTGCAGATACGCAGTATTTT.

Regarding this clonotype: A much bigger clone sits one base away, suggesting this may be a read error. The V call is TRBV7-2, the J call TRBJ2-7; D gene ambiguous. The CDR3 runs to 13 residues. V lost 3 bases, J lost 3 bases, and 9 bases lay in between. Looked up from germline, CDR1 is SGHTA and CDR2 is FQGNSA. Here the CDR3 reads CASSLHQNYEQYF. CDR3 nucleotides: TGTGCCAGCAGCTTGCACCAAAACTACGAGCAGTACTTC.

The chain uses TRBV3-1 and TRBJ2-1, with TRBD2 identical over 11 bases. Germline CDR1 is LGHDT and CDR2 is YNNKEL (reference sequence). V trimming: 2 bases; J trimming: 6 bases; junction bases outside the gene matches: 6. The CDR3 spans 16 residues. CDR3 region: CASSQKTSGITNEQFF. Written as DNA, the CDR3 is TGTGCCAGCAGCCAAAAGACTAGCGGGATCACCAATGAGCAGTTCTTC.

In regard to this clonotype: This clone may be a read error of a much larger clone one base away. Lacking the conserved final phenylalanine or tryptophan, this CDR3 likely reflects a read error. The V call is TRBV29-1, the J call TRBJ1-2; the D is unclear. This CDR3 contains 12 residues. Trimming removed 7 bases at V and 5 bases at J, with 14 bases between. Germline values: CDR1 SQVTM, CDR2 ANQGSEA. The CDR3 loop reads CSAAILIYGYTS. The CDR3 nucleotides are TGCAGCGCGGCCATACTGATTTATGGCTACACCTCC.

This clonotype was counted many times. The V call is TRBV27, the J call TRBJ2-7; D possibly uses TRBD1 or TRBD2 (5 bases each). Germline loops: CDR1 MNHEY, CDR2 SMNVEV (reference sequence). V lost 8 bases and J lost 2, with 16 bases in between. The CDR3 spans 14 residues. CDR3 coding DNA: TGTGCCAGCTCGTCCGGGACGAAAGCCTACGAGCAGTACTTC. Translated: CASSSGTKAYEQYF.

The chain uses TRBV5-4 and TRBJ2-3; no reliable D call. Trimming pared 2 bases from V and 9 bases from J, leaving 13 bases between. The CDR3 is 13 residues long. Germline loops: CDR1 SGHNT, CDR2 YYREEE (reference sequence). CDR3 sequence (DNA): TGTGCCAGCAGCTTTTCGACAAGCCAAACGCAGTATTTT. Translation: CASSFSTSQTQYF.

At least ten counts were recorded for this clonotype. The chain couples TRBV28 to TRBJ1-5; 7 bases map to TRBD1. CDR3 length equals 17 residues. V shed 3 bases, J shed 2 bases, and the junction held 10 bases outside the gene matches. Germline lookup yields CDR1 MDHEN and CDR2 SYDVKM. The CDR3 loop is CASSLDRSGIGNQPQHF. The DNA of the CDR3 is TGTGCCAGCAGTTTGGACAGGAGCGGGATAGGCAATCAGCCCCAGCATTTT.

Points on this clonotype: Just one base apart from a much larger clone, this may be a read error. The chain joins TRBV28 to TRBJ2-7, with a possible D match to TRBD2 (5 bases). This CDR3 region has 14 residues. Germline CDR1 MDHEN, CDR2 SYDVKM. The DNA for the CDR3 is TGTGCCAGCAGAGGGAGCATCAATGTCTACAAGCAGTACTTC. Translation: CASRGSINVYKQYF.

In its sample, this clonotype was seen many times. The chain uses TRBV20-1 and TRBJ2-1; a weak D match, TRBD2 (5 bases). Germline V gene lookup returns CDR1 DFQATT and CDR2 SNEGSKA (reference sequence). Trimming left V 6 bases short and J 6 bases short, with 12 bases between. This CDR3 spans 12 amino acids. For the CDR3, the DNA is TGCAGTGCGGAGGACTTCGCCAATGAGCAGTTCTTC. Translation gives CSAEDFANEQFF.